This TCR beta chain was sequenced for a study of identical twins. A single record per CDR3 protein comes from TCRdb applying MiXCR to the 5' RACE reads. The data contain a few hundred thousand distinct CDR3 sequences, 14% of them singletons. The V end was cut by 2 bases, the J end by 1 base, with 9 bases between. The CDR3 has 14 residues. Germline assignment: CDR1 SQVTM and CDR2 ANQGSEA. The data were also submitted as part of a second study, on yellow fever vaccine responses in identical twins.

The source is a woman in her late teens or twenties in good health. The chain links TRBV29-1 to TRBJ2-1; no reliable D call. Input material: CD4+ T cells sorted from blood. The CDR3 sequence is CSVERRSSYNEQFF. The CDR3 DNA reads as TGCAGCGTTGAACGGCGGAGTTCCTACAATGAGCAGTTCTTC.